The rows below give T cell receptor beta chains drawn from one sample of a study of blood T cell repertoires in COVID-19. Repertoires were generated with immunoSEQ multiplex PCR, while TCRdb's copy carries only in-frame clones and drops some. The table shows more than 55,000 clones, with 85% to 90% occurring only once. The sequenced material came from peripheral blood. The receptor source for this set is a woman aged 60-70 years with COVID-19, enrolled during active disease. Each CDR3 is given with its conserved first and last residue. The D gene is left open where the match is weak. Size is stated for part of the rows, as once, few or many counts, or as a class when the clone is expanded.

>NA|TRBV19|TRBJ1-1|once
TGTGCCAGTAATATCGCGGACACTGAAGCTTTCTTT
CASNIADTEAFF
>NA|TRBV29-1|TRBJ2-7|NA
TGCAGCGTGGACCACAGGGATGGGACCTACGAGCAGTACTTC
CSVDHRDGTYEQYF
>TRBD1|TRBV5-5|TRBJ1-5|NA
TGTGCCAGCAGCTTGGGGACAGGGTCCCGTCAGCCCCAGCATTTT
CASSLGTGSRQPQHF
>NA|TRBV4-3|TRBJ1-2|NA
TGCGCCAGCAGCCACGCCTCGGACACCATCTATGGCTACACCTTC
CASSHASDTIYGYTF
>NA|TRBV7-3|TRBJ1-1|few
TGTGCCAGCAGGTCAGGCCAAACTGAAGCTTTCTTT
CASRSGQTEAFF
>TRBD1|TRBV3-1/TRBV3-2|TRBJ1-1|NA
TGTGCCAGCAGCTCTGGACAGGGTCGAAGTAAAGCTTTCTTT
CASSSGQGRSKAFF
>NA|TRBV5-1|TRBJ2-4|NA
TGCGCCAGCAGCTTGGCCCTTGACAGCAAAAACATTCAGTACTTC
CASSLALDSKNIQYF
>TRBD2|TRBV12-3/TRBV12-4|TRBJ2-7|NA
TGTGCCAGCAGTTGGGGACTAGTCTACGAGCAGTACTTC
CASSWGLVYEQYF
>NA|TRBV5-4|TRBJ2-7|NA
TGTGCCAGCAGCTTGAGCCCGCAAAGCTCCTACGAGCAGTACTTC
CASSLSPQSSYEQYF
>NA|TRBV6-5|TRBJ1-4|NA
TGTGCCAGCGCCCGGGATCGATATGAAAAACTGTTTTTT
CASARDRYEKLFF
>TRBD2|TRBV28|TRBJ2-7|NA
TGTGCCAGCAGTATTACTAGCGGGAGCTCCTACGAGCAGTACTTC
CASSITSGSSYEQYF
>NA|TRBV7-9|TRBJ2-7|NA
TGTGCCAGCAGCCCGTCCTACGAGCAGTACTTC
CASSPSYEQYF
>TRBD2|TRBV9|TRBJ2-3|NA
TGTGCCAGCAGTACAACTAGCGGGAGTGCAGATACGCAGTATTTT
CASSTTSGSADTQYF
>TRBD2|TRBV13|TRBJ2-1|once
TGTGCCAGCAGCTCCGGACTAGCGGGGAACTACAATGAGCAGTTCTTC
CASSSGLAGNYNEQFF
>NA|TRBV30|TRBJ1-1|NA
TGTGCCTGGAGTGTGGGGGGGGCGGGAAACACTGAAGCTTTCTTT
CAWSVGGAGNTEAFF
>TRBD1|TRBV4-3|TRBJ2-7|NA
TGCGCCAGCAGCCAAGGGGACAGGGGTTCCTACGAGCAGTACTTC
CASSQGDRGSYEQYF
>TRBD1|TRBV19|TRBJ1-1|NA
TGTGCCAGTAGCCTACTCGGGGACAGGATGAACACTGAAGCTTTCTTT
CASSLLGDRMNTEAFF
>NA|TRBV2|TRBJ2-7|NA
TGTGCCAGCAGGACCAATGCGGGAAGCTCCTACGAGCAGTACTTC
CASRTNAGSSYEQYF
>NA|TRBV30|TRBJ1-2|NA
TGTGCCTGGAGTTCAACAGGGTCGGGGGGCTACACCTTC
CAWSSTGSGGYTF
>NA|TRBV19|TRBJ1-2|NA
TGTGCCAGTAGTAACCCCTATGACGTATCGGGGTATGGCTACACCTTC
CASSNPYDVSGYGYTF
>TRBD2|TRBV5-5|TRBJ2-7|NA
TGTGCCAGCAGCACTAGCGGGAGGGCCTACGAGCAGTACTTC
CASSTSGRAYEQYF
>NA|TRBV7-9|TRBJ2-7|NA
TGTGCCAGCAGCTTAGACCTGACAGGCTACGAGCAGTACTTC
CASSLDLTGYEQYF
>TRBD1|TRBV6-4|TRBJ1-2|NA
TGTGCCAGCAGCGACGCGGGACAGGGGGCTTCTGGCTACACCTTC
CASSDAGQGASGYTF
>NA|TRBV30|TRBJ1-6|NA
TGTGCCTGGAGTCTGGTTCGGAGAACGCCCCTCCACTTT
CAWSLVRRTPLHF
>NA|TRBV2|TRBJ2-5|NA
TGTGCCAGCAGTGACGTAGAGACCCAGTACTTC
CASSDVETQYF
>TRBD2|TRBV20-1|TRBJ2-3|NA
TGCAGTGCTCCCGGGAGGGGTACGCAGTATTTT
CSAPGRGTQYF
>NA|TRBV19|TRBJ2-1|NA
TGTGCCAGTAGTATCGACTACTCCTACAATGAGCAGTTCTTC
CASSIDYSYNEQFF
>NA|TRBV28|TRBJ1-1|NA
TGTGCCAGCTGCCGTTCGGCGGGGGGCATTATGAACACTGAAGCTTTCTTT
CASCRSAGGIMNTEAFF
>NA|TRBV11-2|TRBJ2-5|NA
TGTGCCAGCTTCCAGGGGATGGGGGAGACCCAGTACTTC
CASFQGMGETQYF
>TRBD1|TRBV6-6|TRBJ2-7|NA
TGTGCCAGCAGTTACGGGCAGGGGGACGAGCAGTACTTC
CASSYGQGDEQYF